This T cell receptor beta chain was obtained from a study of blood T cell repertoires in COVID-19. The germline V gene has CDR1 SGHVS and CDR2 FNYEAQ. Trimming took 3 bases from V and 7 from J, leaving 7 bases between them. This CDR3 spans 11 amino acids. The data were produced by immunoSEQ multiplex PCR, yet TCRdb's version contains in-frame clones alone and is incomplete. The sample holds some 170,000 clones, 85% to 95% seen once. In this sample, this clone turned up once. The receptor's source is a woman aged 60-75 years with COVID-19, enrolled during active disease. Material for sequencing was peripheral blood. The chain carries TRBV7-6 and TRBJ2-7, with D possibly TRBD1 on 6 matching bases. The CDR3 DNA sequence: TGTGCCAGCAGCTTTAGGGGGGAGCAGTACTTC. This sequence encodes CASSFRGEQYF. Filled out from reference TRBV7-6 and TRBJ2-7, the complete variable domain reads GAGVSQSPRYKVTKRGQDVALRCDPISGHVSLYWYRQALGQGPEFLTYFNYEAQQDKSGLPNDRFSAERPEGSISTLTIQRTEQRDSAMYRCASSFRGEQYFGPGTRLTVT.